The T cell receptor beta chain described here comes from a study of blood T cell repertoires in COVID-19. Germline loops: CDR1 LNHDA, CDR2 SQIVND (reference sequence). The V end was cut by 7 bases, the J end by 1 base, with 17 bases between. The CDR3 covers 16 residues. Repertoires were generated with immunoSEQ multiplex PCR, while TCRdb's copy carries only in-frame clones and drops some. This sample has fewer than 350,000 clones, with roughly nine tenths found just once. The chain recombines TRBV19 with TRBJ1-5; tentatively, D is TRBD1 (5 bases). The source material was peripheral blood. The sequence was collected from a woman aged 55-69 years with COVID-19, enrolled during active disease. CDR3 sequence reads: CASNHWGRESNQPQHF. The CDR3 DNA reads TGTGCCAGTAACCATTGGGGGAGGGAGAGCAATCAGCCCCAGCATTTT.